The 27 T cell receptor beta chains reported below all come from one sample, sequenced in a study of T cell repertoires and HLA-DP antigens. Their recognized antigens are unknown. Generated by immunoSEQ multiplex PCR, the TCRdb table keeps only in-frame clones and is missing some. Of around 90,000 clones listed, approximately 89% are singletons. Input material: CD4+ T cells from PBMCs. These receptors were taken from a man aged 45-65 years in good health and CMV-seronegative.

The CDR3 DNA sequence: TGTGCCAGCAGCTCAATTATAGGGGATAGGGGACCGGGGAACACTGAAGCTTTCTTT. Protein product: CASSSIIGDRGPGNTEAFF. This rearrangement joins TRBV7-9 to TRBJ1-1, with D possibly matching TRBD1 (5 bases). This CDR3 contains 19 residues. V was clipped by 4 bases and J by 1 base, with 25 bases between them. Germline V CDR1 and CDR2: SEHNR, FQNEAQ (reference sequence). Based on the CDR3 plus reference TRBV7-9 and TRBJ1-1, the full variable domain is DTGVSQNPRHKITKRGQNVTFRCDPISEHNRLYWYRQTLGQGPEFLTYFQNEAQLEKSRLLSDRFSAERPKGSFSTLEIQRTEQGDSAMYLCASSSIIGDRGPGNTEAFFGQGTRLTVV.

The chain links TRBV4-3 to TRBJ2-4; 7 bases are shared with TRBD1. Germline trimming cut 4 bases from V and 0 bases from J; bases unmatched to any gene: 9. CDR3 length: 17 amino acids. CDR1 and CDR2 from the germline V gene are LGHNA and YSLEER. The CDR3 is CASSPRQGQLAKNIQYF. The CDR3 bases are TGCGCCAGCAGCCCACGACAGGGACAGTTAGCCAAAAACATTCAGTACTTC.

The chain uses TRBV12-5 and TRBJ2-2; TRBD2 agrees at 7 bases. Trimming took 2 bases from V and 5 from J; bases not matched to a gene: 8. This CDR3 is 16 amino acids long. Germline CDR1 LGHNT, CDR2 FRNRAP. The CDR3 region is CASGLNLREETGELFF. CDR3 in DNA: TGTGCTAGTGGTTTGAACCTCCGGGAGGAAACCGGGGAGCTGTTTTTT.

CDR3: CASSPRIGETQYF. CDR3 coding DNA: TGTGCCAGCAGCCCCCGGATAGGGGAGACCCAGTACTTC. The V and J genes are TRBV11-3 and TRBJ2-5; D ambiguous. CDR3 length: 13 residues. CDR1 and CDR2 (germline): SGHNT, YENEEA. Between the trimmed V and J ends, which lost 5 bases and 5 bases, there was a span of 12 bases.

The V gene is TRBV11-3, the J gene TRBJ2-3; 8 bases match TRBD1. Trimming cost V 5 bases and J 15 bases; bases outside gene matches: 13. The CDR3 sequence is 13 residues long. Germline-derived CDR1 and CDR2 are SGHNT and YENEEA. CDR3 in amino acids: CASSPLPGGVIYF. As DNA, the CDR3 is TGTGCCAGCAGCCCCCTGCCAGGGGGCGTAATTTATTTT.

V usage is TRBV7-2 and J usage is TRBJ1-1, with D possibly being TRBD1 (5 bases). Deletions cut 7 bases from V and 1 base from J, with 13 bases between. Germline CDR1 is SGHTA and CDR2 is FQGNSA. The CDR3 contains 14 residues. The CDR3 sequence: CASTLGDPNTEAFF. In DNA, the CDR3 is TGTGCCAGCACCCTAGGGGACCCGAACACTGAAGCTTTCTTT.

V gene TRBV7-8 combines with J gene TRBJ1-1; D gene uncertain. Germline V gene lookup returns CDR1 SGHVS and CDR2 FQNEAQ. V was cut by 3 bases and J by 0 bases, with 8 bases left in between. The CDR3 is 14 residues long. The CDR3 loop is CASSFGSLNTEAFF. In DNA form, the CDR3 reads TGTGCCAGCAGCTTTGGAAGCCTGAACACTGAAGCTTTCTTT.

The rearrangement joins TRBV7-3 to TRBJ2-6; D is ambiguous. The CDR3 totals 16 residues. The germline CDR1 and CDR2 sequences are SGHTA and FQGTGA. The V end was cut by 2 bases, the J end by 5 bases, with 13 bases between. CDR3 residues: CASSLRPIGRANVLTF. The CDR3 region has the DNA TGTGCCAGCAGCTTACGGCCGATCGGTAGGGCCAACGTCCTGACTTTC.

The V call is TRBV5-1, the J call TRBJ1-2; D call uncertain. From germline, CDR1 is SGHRS and CDR2 YFSETQ. Trimming took 0 bases from V and 8 from J, leaving 11 bases between them. The CDR3 totals 13 residues. The CDR3 loop is CASSLVANQGYTF. CDR3 sequence (DNA): TGCGCCAGCAGCTTGGTGGCAAATCAGGGCTACACCTTC.

The gene calls are TRBV5-6 and TRBJ1-5; TRBD1 matches at 11 bases. The junction had 10 bases not matched to a gene; V was cut back by 2 bases and J by 0 bases. The CDR3 has 19 residues. Germline CDR1 SGHDT, CDR2 YYEEEE. This CDR3 reads CASSFTTDRGLDSNQPQHF. The CDR3 DNA reads as TGTGCCAGCAGCTTCACTACGGACAGGGGGCTTGATAGCAATCAGCCCCAGCATTTT. The entire variable domain, with the rest obtained from reference TRBV5-6 and TRBJ1-5, is as follows: DAGVTQSPTHLIKTRGQQVTLRCSPKSGHDTVSWYQQALGQGPQFIFQYYEEEERQRGNFPDRFSGHQFPNYSSELNVNALLLGDSALYLCASSFTTDRGLDSNQPQHFGDGTRLSIL.

The chain carries TRBV9 and TRBJ1-5; D gene unclear. Between the trimmed V and J ends, which lost 0 bases and 1 base, there was a span of 8 bases. Germline V gene data show CDR1 as SGDLS and CDR2 as YYNGEE. The length of the CDR3 is 15 residues. CDR3 protein: CASSVEPGSNQPQHF. CDR3 nucleotides: TGTGCCAGCAGCGTAGAACCTGGGAGCAATCAGCCCCAGCATTTT.

V and J are TRBV6-5 and TRBJ2-7; 7 bases fit TRBD1. V lost 0 bases to trimming and J lost 4 bases; unmatched junction nucleotides: 3. The CDR3 extends over 14 amino acids. Germline-derived CDR1 and CDR2 are MNHEY and SVGAGI. CDR3 DNA sequence: TGTGCCAGCAGTTACTCAGGGGGCCTATACGAGCAGTACTTC. It codes for CASSYSGGLYEQYF.

The chain carries TRBV5-6 and TRBJ1-1, with D unresolved. The V end was cut by 1 base, the J end by 0 bases, with 7 bases between. Germline V lookup: CDR1 SGHDT, CDR2 YYEEEE. The CDR3 covers 14 residues. The CDR3 region has the DNA TGTGCCAGCAGCTTGCAGAACATGAACACTGAAGCTTTCTTT. It specifies CASSLQNMNTEAFF.

V usage is TRBV19 and J usage is TRBJ2-3, with a possible D match to TRBD2 (6 bases). Trimming took 3 bases from V and 1 from J, leaving 11 bases between them. Germline V gene lookup returns CDR1 LNHDA and CDR2 SQIVND (reference sequence). The CDR3 length is 15 residues. CDR3 coding DNA: TGTGCCAGTAGTATCTTGTCGGGGGGCACAGATACGCAGTATTTT. Protein product: CASSILSGGTDTQYF.

The chain has TRBV2 and TRBJ1-4; no firm D call. Germline values: CDR1 SNHLY, CDR2 FYNNEI. Trimming shortened V by 8 bases and J by 0 bases, and 10 bases separated the two germline ends. The CDR3 sequence is 14 residues long. Here the CDR3 DNA reads TGTGCCAGCCGACGGACCTCAACTAATGAAAAACTGTTTTTT. Its protein is CASRRTSTNEKLFF. Looking up the rest from reference TRBV2 and TRBJ1-4 gives the full variable domain: EPEVTQTPSHQVTQMGQEVILRCVPISNHLYFYWYRQILGQKVEFLVSFYNNEISEKSEIFDDQFSVERPDGSNFTLKIRSTKLEDSAMYFCASRRTSTNEKLFFGSGTQLSVL.

The chain joins TRBV2 to TRBJ2-3; the D is unclear. V lost 8 bases and J lost 0, with 12 bases in between. The germline V gene encodes CDR1 SNHLY and CDR2 FYNNEI. This CDR3 is 14 amino acids long. As DNA, the CDR3 is TGTGCCAGCGTTGGGCAGGTTAGCACAGATACGCAGTATTTT. This translates into CASVGQVSTDTQYF.

The chain couples TRBV7-2 to TRBJ2-7; no reliable D call. This CDR3 has 14 amino acids. Germline lookup yields CDR1 SGHTA and CDR2 FQGNSA. V dropped 2 bases and J dropped 0 bases, with 8 bases sitting between them. The CDR3 protein is CASSLFPSSYEQYF. The DNA for the CDR3 is TGTGCCAGCAGCTTATTTCCCAGCTCCTACGAGCAGTACTTC.

V is TRBV2 and J is TRBJ1-1, with D possibly TRBD1 on 6 matching bases. This CDR3 is built from 16 residues. The germline V and J ends were trimmed by 7 bases and 2 bases, with 20 bases remaining between them. Looked up from germline, CDR1 is SNHLY and CDR2 is FYNNEI. This CDR3 reads CASNLNAGVPNTEAFF. The CDR3 DNA reads as TGTGCCAGCAATCTAAACGCAGGGGTCCCAAACACTGAAGCTTTCTTT.

The chain combines TRBV6-5 with TRBJ1-6; D call uncertain. CDR1 and CDR2 (germline): MNHEY, SVGAGI. V gave up 11 bases and J gave up 7 bases, with 12 bases separating them. This CDR3 comprises 12 residues. Here the CDR3 reads CASRQVNSPLHF. The CDR3, as DNA: TGTGCCTCGAGGCAGGTCAATTCACCCCTCCACTTT.

This rearrangement joins TRBV6-5 to TRBJ1-2; 8 bases match TRBD1. Germline V gene lookup returns CDR1 MNHEY and CDR2 SVGAGI. This CDR3 has 16 amino acids. The J segment lost 4 bases and the V segment lost 0 bases, leaving 7 bases of the junction unmatched. The CDR3 sequence: CASSYSGQESRYGYTF. The CDR3 DNA follows: TGTGCCAGCAGTTACTCGGGACAGGAATCTCGCTATGGCTACACCTTC.

The CDR3 spells CASSYSTDTQYF. DNA of the CDR3: TGTGCCAGCAGTTATAGCACAGATACGCAGTATTTT. This chain joins TRBV28 and TRBJ2-3, with no clear D. CDR3 length: 12 residues. Trimming pared 4 bases from V and 0 bases from J, leaving 2 bases between. Looked up from germline, CDR1 is MDHEN and CDR2 is SYDVKM.

The chain employs TRBV4-2 and TRBJ2-2; 10 bases are a match to TRBD1. CDR3 length: 17 residues. The V and J ends lost 1 base and 6 bases, in that order; junction bases with no gene match: 8. Germline loops: CDR1 LGHNA, CDR2 YNFKEQ. CDR3 nucleotides: TGTGCCAGCAGCCAAGGACGACAGGGGGCTATTGCCGGGGAGCTGTTTTTT. Encoded protein: CASSQGRQGAIAGELFF.

V is TRBV27 and J is TRBJ2-3; 14 positions agree with TRBD2. CDR1 MNHEY and CDR2 SMNVEV come from the germline V gene (reference sequence). Germline trimming cut 5 bases from V and 1 base from J; bases unmatched to any gene: 5. The CDR3 is 17 residues long. CDR3 protein: CASSAGLAGVGTDTQYF. The DNA for the CDR3 is TGTGCCAGCAGTGCGGGACTAGCGGGAGTTGGCACAGATACGCAGTATTTT.

By sample share, this clone is medium-sized. Additional DNA sequences in this sample encode the identical CDR3. The J gene is TRBJ2-5, the V gene TRBV6-1, with 12 positions matching TRBD2. The germline V gene encodes CDR1 MNHNS and CDR2 SASEGT. V shed 2 bases and J 2 bases; nucleotides not matched to a gene: 0. The CDR3 contains 15 residues. CDR3 sequence (DNA): TGTGCCAGCAGTGAACTAGCGGGGGGGCAAGAGACCCAGTACTTC. As protein: CASSELAGGQETQYF.

This chain links TRBV2 with TRBJ1-2; D is unclear. The germline V gene encodes CDR1 SNHLY and CDR2 FYNNEI. This CDR3 has 11 amino acids. V was trimmed by 11 bases and J by 4 bases, leaving 11 bases between them. CDR3 nucleotides: TGTGCCTCCCAAGAGAGCTATGGCTACACCTTC. This codes for CASQESYGYTF.

The rearrangement links TRBV6-1 to TRBJ1-1, with a weak D call TRBD1 (5 bases). The CDR3 runs 15 residues. Trimming left V 2 bases short and J 1 base short, with 11 bases between. Per the germline V gene, CDR1 is MNHNS and CDR2 is SASEGT. The CDR3 DNA reads as TGTGCCAGCAGTGAAAGAGGCAGGGCGAACACTGAAGCTTTCTTT. It encodes CASSERGRANTEAFF.

The J gene is TRBJ2-1, the V gene TRBV7-6, with D perhaps matching TRBD1 (7 bases). The CDR3 is 15 amino acids. Germline CDR1 and CDR2: SGHVS and FNYEAQ. V shed 4 bases and J shed 6 bases, with 16 bases lying between them. The CDR3 sequence: CASSSQNRGGNEQFF. CDR3 nucleotides: TGTGCCAGCAGCTCTCAAAACAGGGGAGGCAATGAGCAGTTCTTC.